This TCR beta chain was identified during a study of a mutant IDH1 vaccine in newly diagnosed glioma. Study information: Receipt of radiotherapy, temozolomide, or both preceded the study, and most received both. Findings and caveats of the study: Immune responses arising from the vaccine appeared in approximately 92% of patients. The authors found pseudoprogression apparently unrelated to changes in top peripheral T cell clonotypes.

Time point: week 11, during vaccination. Every single dose of the vaccine, 300 ug of mutant IDH1 20-mer peptide, came with topical imiquimod. Donors harbored newly found WHO grade 3 or 4 IDH1-mutant, ATRX-lost astrocytomas. The method was immunoSEQ multiplex PCR; TCRdb's version includes in-frame clones alone and lacks a portion of them. The data contain tens of thousands of clones, less than 85% of them singletons. Germline CDR1 and CDR2: MDHEN and SYDVKM. V lost 6 bases and J lost 3; bases outside the gene matches: 8. The CDR3 length is 14 residues. This clone was recorded only once. Its matching antigen is unknown.

Sequences were derived from PBMCs, sampled from a glioma patient whose treatment included an IDH1 peptide vaccine. This sequence joins TRBV28 and TRBJ2-7; 7 bases agree with TRBD1. The TCR sequence derives from a man between 25 and 39 years old with glioma. CDR3 DNA sequence: TGTGCCAGCAGCCTGACAGGGCCCTTCTACGAGCAGTACTTC. Translating it yields CASSLTGPFYEQYF.